These 18 T cell receptor beta chains were all obtained from the same sample, sequenced in a study of T-cell reconstitution after alpha-beta-depleted transplantation in children (dated by TCRdb to about 2016). Library method: PCR. For sequencing, an Illumina HiSeq 2500 was employed. To normalize quantification of the TCRbeta repertoire, the TCR libraries were built with molecular barcoding that relied on unique molecular identifiers. TCRdb cleaned the public reads at Q25 with fastp, built clones with MiXCR and kept in-frame beta chains. CDR3 protein duplicates are merged, each entry listing the most common genes and DNA. This sample has hundreds of thousands of distinct CDR3 sequences in its table, and around 10% of those were observed once. Jointly, the top ten make up roughly a quarter of the sample. The sample's treatment or condition, from its label and the paper: allogeneic hematopoietic cell transplantation with graft depleted of TCRalphabeta T cells and CD19 B cells.

The specimen was peripheral blood, collected 180 days after TCRalphabeta/CD19-depleted stem cell transplant. These receptors all come from a male patient aged 2 to 10 who had a stem cell transplant for chronic granulomatous disease, so the T cells may come from the graft donor.

This clonotype was detected many times. The V and J genes are TRBV12-3 or TRBV12-4 and TRBJ2-5; D not resolved. V lost 2 bases, J lost 4 bases, and 20 bases lay in between. The CDR3 extends over 17 amino acids. The CDR3 loop is CASSLPLGEAKGETQYF. The CDR3 coding sequence is TGTGCCAGCAGTTTACCCCTGGGTGAGGCGAAAGGAGAGACCCAGTACTTC.

Turning to this clonotype: A much larger clonotype is one base distant, so this may be a read error. The V and J genes are TRBV10-3 and TRBJ1-1; the D gene is possibly TRBD1 (6 bases). With 10 bases removed from V and 1 base from J, the gap between germline ends came to 19 bases. Germline values: CDR1 ENHRY, CDR2 SYGVKD. CDR3 length: 15 amino acids. The chain's CDR3 is CATLRVLGANTEAFF. CDR3 coding DNA: TGTGCCACCTTACGGGTCCTGGGGGCGAACACTGAAGCTTTCTTT.

There are many counts of this clonotype. This sequence joins TRBV5-4 and TRBJ2-5; D is undetermined. This CDR3 contains 15 residues. The V gene lost 0 bases and the J gene lost 1 base, with 10 bases spanning the gap. Germline values: CDR1 SGHNT, CDR2 YYREEE (reference sequence). The CDR3: CASSLAPGGQETQYF. In DNA form, the CDR3 reads TGTGCCAGCAGCTTGGCCCCCGGCGGCCAAGAGACCCAGTACTTC.

This clonotype was observed many times. V usage is TRBV5-1 and J usage is TRBJ2-2, with D possibly TRBD2 on 6 matching bases. V was trimmed by 2 bases and J by 1 base, leaving 9 bases between them. Germline CDR1 and CDR2: SGHRS and YFSETQ. The CDR3 consists of 15 residues. As DNA, the CDR3 is TGCGCCAGCAGCTTCGGGGGAGGGAACACCGGGGAGCTGTTTTTT. Protein sequence: CASSFGGGNTGELFF.

This clonotype was counted at least ten times. CDR3 in DNA: TGTGCCAGCAGCAGTAAACAGGGGGCCCTCAAATACGAGCAGTACTTC. As protein: CASSSKQGALKYEQYF. The chain uses TRBV9 and TRBJ2-7; 9 nucleotides line up with TRBD1. CDR3 size: 16 residues. V gave up 4 bases and J gave up 4 bases; unmatched junction bases: 12. Per the germline V gene, CDR1 is SGDLS and CDR2 is YYNGEE. Variable domain in full (rest from reference TRBV9 and TRBJ2-7): DSGVTQTPKHLITATGQRVTLRCSPRSGDLSVYWYQQSLDQGLQFLIQYYNGEERAKGNILERFSAQQFPDLHSELNLSSLELGDSALYFCASSSKQGALKYEQYFGPGTRLTVT.

In its sample, this clonotype was seen many times. This rearrangement joins TRBV27 to TRBJ1-1; possibly TRBD1 for D (5 bases). V was trimmed by 11 bases and J by 1 base, leaving 14 bases between them. Germline CDR1 reads MNHEY; CDR2 reads SMNVEV (reference sequence). There are 13 residues in the CDR3. The CDR3 DNA reads TGTGCCGTCAGGGCGGAACCGAACACTGAAGCTTTCTTT. The encoded protein is CAVRAEPNTEAFF.

This clonotype occurred many times. The chain recombines TRBV7-2 with TRBJ2-1; 14 bases line up with TRBD2. V shed 3 bases and J 12 bases; nucleotides not matched to a gene: 13. Germline values: CDR1 SGHTA, CDR2 FQGNSA. The CDR3 length is 17 residues. CDR3 loop: CASSFYSPGLAGDVQFF. Here the CDR3 DNA reads TGTGCCAGCAGCTTCTATAGTCCGGGACTAGCGGGAGACGTGCAGTTCTTC.

This clonotype was detected many times. This chain connects TRBV4-1 to TRBJ2-3; D may match TRBD1 or TRBD2 (5 bases each). Per germline, CDR1 MGHRA and CDR2 YSYEKL. V was shortened by 1 base and J by 4 bases, with 15 bases between the two germline ends. CDR3 length: 16 amino acids. CDR3 protein: CASSQGPGGVADTQYF. The CDR3 coding sequence is TGCGCCAGCAGCCAAGGACCTGGGGGAGTCGCAGATACGCAGTATTTT.

This clonotype was counted at least ten times. The J gene is TRBJ2-7, the V gene TRBV7-6, with a tentative D call TRBD2 (6 bases). CDR1 is SGHVS, CDR2 FNYEAQ, per germline. V shed 5 bases and J shed 0 bases, with 14 bases lying between them. The CDR3 loop spans 15 amino acids. The chain's CDR3 is CASSPRLGASYEQYF. The CDR3 nucleotides are TGTGCCAGCAGCCCCCGACTAGGGGCCTCCTACGAGCAGTACTTC. The variable domain in full, completed from reference TRBV7-6 and TRBJ2-7, reads GAGVSQSPRYKVTKRGQDVALRCDPISGHVSLYWYRQALGQGPEFLTYFNYEAQQDKSGLPNDRFSAERPEGSISTLTIQRTEQRDSAMYRCASSPRLGASYEQYFGPGTRLTVT.

This clonotype was recorded many times. The J gene is TRBJ1-6, the V gene TRBV15, with D hard to call. Germline CDR1 LNHNV, CDR2 YYDKDF (reference sequence). V was shortened by 0 bases and J by 9 bases, with 9 bases between the two germline ends. This CDR3 has 14 residues. CDR3 loop: CATSRDIGSSPLHF. The CDR3 nucleotides read TGTGCCACCAGCAGAGATATTGGCAGTTCACCCCTCCACTTT. The full variable domain, its missing parts supplied by reference TRBV15 and TRBJ1-6, is DAMVIQNPRYQVTQFGKPVTLSCSQTLNHNVMYWYQQKSSQAPKLLFHYYDKDFNNEADTPDNFQSRRPNTSFCFLDIRSPGLGDTAMYLCATSRDIGSSPLHFGNGTRLTVT.

At least ten counts were recorded for this clonotype. V and J are TRBV3-1 and TRBJ1-1, with a tentative D call TRBD1 (6 bases). This CDR3 comprises 13 residues. Germline V CDR1 and CDR2: LGHDT, YNNKEL (reference sequence). The germline V and J ends were trimmed by 0 bases and 8 bases, with 10 bases remaining between them. CDR3 protein: CASSQDRGLEAFF. The CDR3 coding sequence is TGTGCCAGCAGCCAAGACAGGGGTCTAGAAGCTTTCTTT.

This clonotype was picked up many times. The chain links TRBV20-1 to TRBJ2-7, with 7 bases lining up with TRBD1. The V gene's germline CDR1 is DFQATT and CDR2 SNEGSKA (reference sequence). Unmatched junction bases numbered 8, after V lost 6 bases and J lost 0 bases. This CDR3 has 14 amino acids. For the CDR3, the DNA is TGCAGTGCCTGGGACAGCCGATCCTCCTACGAGCAGTACTTC. Encoded protein: CSAWDSRSSYEQYF.

This clonotype was seen many times. The chain links TRBV10-3 to TRBJ1-1; tentatively, D is TRBD1 (5 bases). This CDR3 contains 13 residues. V was trimmed by 2 bases and J by 7 bases, leaving 11 bases between them. Germline CDR1 and CDR2: ENHRY and SYGVKD. The CDR3 nucleotides read TGTGCCATCAGTGAGGGGGGTCGGGGTGAAGCTTTCTTT. This codes for CAISEGGRGEAFF.

With respect to this clonotype: A much larger clone lies one base from this, so it may be a read error. The chain carries TRBV3-1 and TRBJ2-5, with 7 positions matching TRBD2. CDR1 LGHDT and CDR2 YNNKEL come from the germline V gene (reference sequence). There are 14 residues in the CDR3. DNA for the CDR3: TGTTCCAGCAGACGAGCTAGCGGCCAAGAGACCCAGTACTTC. Residues: CSSRRASGQETQYF.

The sample holds many counts of this clonotype. This sequence joins TRBV7-9 and TRBJ2-1; tentatively, D is TRBD1 or TRBD2 (6 bases each). The CDR3 consists of 15 residues. Germline V gene sequence: CDR1 SEHNR, CDR2 FQNEAQ (reference sequence). Trimming took off 8 bases at V and 0 bases at J, with 14 bases between the two ends. CDR3 DNA: TGTGCCAGCGGGCTAGGGGGGACCTCCTACAATGAGCAGTTCTTC. Its translation is CASGLGGTSYNEQFF.

This clonotype was detected ten times or more. This chain joins TRBV24-1 and TRBJ2-1; the match to TRBD2 covers 12 bases. Germline V gene lookup returns CDR1 KGHDR and CDR2 SFDVKD. V lost 4 bases and J lost 7; bases outside the gene matches: 10. The CDR3 totals 17 residues. The chain's CDR3 is CATSDPVASGRVNEQFF. DNA of the CDR3: TGTGCCACCAGTGACCCGGTGGCTAGCGGGAGGGTTAATGAGCAGTTCTTC.

The table lists this clonotype with many counts. V is TRBV5-1 and J is TRBJ2-7; unclear D gene. Germline CDR1 reads SGHRS; CDR2 reads YFSETQ. V was pared by 3 bases and J by 1 base, with 11 bases between. The CDR3 is 14 residues long. The CDR3 here is CASSSERDSYEQYF. The CDR3 nucleotides read TGCGCCAGCAGCTCGGAGCGCGATTCCTACGAGCAGTACTTC.

This clonotype was detected ten times or more. The chain couples TRBV6-1 to TRBJ2-1; 11 bases are shared with TRBD2. Germline CDR1 reads MNHNS; CDR2 reads SASEGT. This CDR3 comprises 17 residues. Trimming cost V 5 bases and J 0 bases; bases outside gene matches: 6. As DNA, the CDR3 is TGTGCCAGCAGTCGCCCCACTAGCGGGAGCTCCTACAATGAGCAGTTCTTC. Translation gives CASSRPTSGSSYNEQFF.